A single T cell receptor (beta chain) is shown here with its context. These data belong to a study of blood T cell repertoires in COVID-19. On the study more broadly: Sites across the United States, Italy and Spain contributed samples from acute and convalescent COVID-19.

Libraries were prepared by immunoSEQ multiplex PCR; TCRdb keeps only in-frame clonotypes and omits some of them. The sample consists of approximately 50,000 clones, approximately 85% of them appearing once. Trimming took 4 bases from V and 5 from J, leaving 14 bases between them. The CDR3 length is 14 residues. From germline, CDR1 is SNHLY and CDR2 FYNNEI. Sequencing used peripheral blood. The chain employs TRBV2 and TRBJ1-1; TRBD1 might be the D (6 bases). This clonotype was obtained from a human donor in a cohort sampled during active COVID-19. The CDR3 region is CASSVEQGVTEAFF. CDR3 nucleotide sequence: TGTGCCAGCAGTGTTGAACAGGGAGTAACTGAAGCTTTCTTT.